A selection of T cell receptor beta chains follows, all from one sample in a study of T cell repertoires in cytomegalovirus infection. MiXCR, applied by TCRdb to the reads, yields one record per CDR3 protein. The table records roughly 230,000 distinct CDR3 sequences, approximately 15% of them present only once. The specimen sequenced was CD8+ T cells from PBMCs. Receptors were obtained from a human donor in good health (CMV status not recorded). Some clones in this sample may be carry-over from other donors' samples. Each CDR3 is given with its conserved first and last residue. D genes are given only for firm matches. Clone size, where shown, is once, few, many, or a class for clones that have expanded.

size	J	V	length	D	DNA	CDR3
many	TRBJ1-6	TRBV11-1	17	NA	TGTGCCAGCAGCTTAAGAACAGGGAGCTCCTATAATTCACCCCTCCACTTT	CASSLRTGSSYNSPLHF
NA	TRBJ2-5	TRBV2	16	NA	TGTGCCAGCAGTATTGGGATCGGCGGGGCCGCTTCGTCCCAGTACTTC	CASSIGIGGAASSQYF
NA	TRBJ2-3	TRBV2	13	NA	TGTGCCAGCAGTGAACCGGGCACAGATACGCAGTATTTT	CASSEPGTDTQYF
many	TRBJ2-5	TRBV12-3/TRBV12-4	14	TRBD1	TGTGCCAGCAGTCTACGGACAGGAGAAATCGCCCAGTACTTC	CASSLRTGEIAQYF
many	TRBJ2-1	TRBV15	16	TRBD1	TGTGCCACCAGCAGAGGGACAGGGGCGATCTACAATGAGCAGTTCTTC	CATSRGTGAIYNEQFF
NA	TRBJ2-7	TRBV14	14	TRBD1	TGTGCCAGCAGCCCTCACGACAGGGGCTACGAGCAGTACTTC	CASSPHDRGYEQYF
many	TRBJ1-1	TRBV27	10	NA	TGTGAGGGTCGGAACACTGAAGCTTTCTTT	CEGRNTEAFF
many	TRBJ2-7	TRBV7-9	13	NA	TGTGCCAGCAGCTTTACTAGCCACTACGAGCAGTACTTC	CASSFTSHYEQYF
many	TRBJ1-1	TRBV7-3	13	NA	TGTGCCAGCAGCTTTCCGGGGAACACTGAAGCTTTCTTT	CASSFPGNTEAFF
NA	TRBJ2-5	TRBV6-1	15	TRBD1	TGTGCCAGCAGTGACCCCGGGACAGGGGGCCAGACCCAGTACTTC	CASSDPGTGGQTQYF
few	TRBJ2-7	TRBV7-4	14	NA	TGTGCCAGCAGCCCTATTACGCCTGGGGACGAGCAGTACTTC	CASSPITPGDEQYF
few	TRBJ1-5	TRBV28	15	TRBD1	TGTGCCAGCAGTGAATGGACAGGGGGCCGCCAGCCCCAGCATTTT	CASSEWTGGRQPQHF
NA	TRBJ2-2	TRBV9	13	NA	TGTGCCAGCAGCTCCGACCTGGGCGGGGAGCTGTTTTTT	CASSSDLGGELFF
many	TRBJ2-3	TRBV11-2	16	NA	TGTGCCAGCAGCGCACAGGGGTGGGGGGTGACAGATACGCAGTATTTT	CASSAQGWGVTDTQYF
many	TRBJ2-1	TRBV12-5	14	NA	TGTGCTAGTGGTTTTGGGGGTTTCTACAATGAGCAGTTCTTC	CASGFGGFYNEQFF
few	TRBJ2-7	TRBV4-3	16	NA	TGCGCCAGCAGCCAAGTTTGGGCAGTTAGCTCCTACGAGCAGTACTTC	CASSQVWAVSSYEQYF
NA	TRBJ1-1	TRBV14	18	TRBD1	TGTGCCAGCAGCATCCTGGGGGGCGCAGGGGGCGGGGACACTGAAGCTTTCTTT	CASSILGGAGGGDTEAFF
few	TRBJ2-6	TRBV29-1	14	NA	TGCAGCGTTTTGTGGGACGCTGGGGCCAACGTCCTGACTTTC	CSVLWDAGANVLTF
NA	TRBJ2-3	TRBV5-4	18	TRBD2	TGTGCCAGCAGCTTGGAGCTAGCGGGGGGTCCTAGCACAGATACGCAGTATTTT	CASSLELAGGPSTDTQYF
many	TRBJ2-2	TRBV9	16	TRBD1	TGTGCCAGCAGCCCTCGAGACGGACAGGGTGCCGGGGAGCTGTTTTTT	CASSPRDGQGAGELFF
NA	TRBJ1-3	TRBV6-5	15	TRBD1	TGTGCCAGCAGCCCGGACAGGGTAAACGGAAACACCATATATTTT	CASSPDRVNGNTIYF
few	TRBJ2-1	TRBV6-1	14	TRBD2	TGTGCCAGCAGGTTAGCGGGGGGGCCTAATGAGCAGTTCTTC	CASRLAGGPNEQFF